This T cell receptor (beta chain) was identified during a study of early T cells in non-severe SARS-CoV-2 infection. In this sample, this clonotype turned up many times. No antigen is known for it. Trimming pared 5 bases from V and 2 bases from J, leaving 19 bases between. CDR1 MDHEN and CDR2 SYDVKM come from the germline V gene. The CDR3 totals 16 residues. Separate cDNA molecules each had unique molecular identifiers attached to them. In TCRdb, the 5' RACE reads were re-called with MiXCR into one record per CDR3 protein. The sample holds 50,000 to 70,000 distinct CDR3 sequences; more than 8.5% are singletons and the top ten take approximately 18%. General study findings and limits: VDJdb matches were skewed toward anti-spike CD8 T cell responses.

This chain links TRBV28 with TRBJ2-7, with D unresolved. This clonotype originated in an adult who was a healthcare worker with PCR-confirmed SARS-CoV-2 infection or an uninfected control (not recorded which). Material: whole blood. The CDR3 is CASSTPLKKIPYEQYF. The DNA of the CDR3 is TGTGCCAGCAGTACCCCCCTAAAGAAAATCCCCTACGAGCAGTACTTC.